The sequence of this TCR beta chain was determined in a study of cytomegalovirus exposure and HLA in healthy donors. Points on this clone: Its antigen is currently unknown.

This table comes from immunoSEQ multiplex PCR, and its TCRdb copy is limited to in-frame clones, with some not included. Of approximately 270,000 clones in the sample, 70% to 90% were seen once. Study results and limitations: It was found in a later analysis that first-cohort TCR clusters tended to co-occur in the 120 validation repertoires. There were a few CMV-associated chains whose specificity for CMV antigens was confirmed in vitro.

Deletions cut 4 bases from V and 5 bases from J, with 23 bases between. The CDR3 length is 17 residues. Germline V gene data show CDR1 as MGHRA and CDR2 as YSYEKL. The sequence derives from a woman aged 18-35 years in good health and CMV-seronegative. The specimen was PBMCs. This chain connects TRBV4-1 to TRBJ1-1; possibly TRBD1 for D (5 bases). CDR3 residues: CASSLDLMTERKTEAFF. The CDR3 nucleotides are TGCGCCAGCAGCCTAGACCTTATGACAGAAAGGAAGACTGAAGCTTTCTTT.